This T cell receptor beta chain was recorded in a study of blood T cells in healthy people across ages. Study results and limitations: Across the age range, TCR beta diversity per million T cells fell in a roughly linear way.

Between the trimmed V and J ends, which lost 9 bases and 1 base, there was a span of 16 bases. Germline loops: CDR1 LNHNV, CDR2 YYDKDF (reference sequence). The CDR3 consists of 15 residues. The second PCR ran roughly 7 to 12 cycles with a sample-barcoded 5' primer and J-beta primers. TCRdb itself ran the 5' RACE reads through MiXCR, one entry per CDR3 protein. The table shows some 850,000 distinct CDR3 sequences, with roughly 24% occurring only once. Points on this clonotype: Its cognate antigen is unknown.

The same sample was also studied in work on T cells of mothers and their children. From that paper: Samples were obtained from a few healthy Caucasian mothers and their six children. The yield was over 9 million TCR beta CDR3 reads from each mother and around 3.3 million from each child. Related and unrelated pairs show TCR recombination output that thymic selection shapes similarly.

The sequence derives from a boy between 10 and 17 years old in good health. Material: blood. The chain links TRBV15 to TRBJ1-3; weak D call: TRBD1 (6 bases). CDR3 in DNA: TGTGCCACATCCGCCGGGGGCTCGTCTGGAAACACCATATATTTT. This encodes CATSAGGSSGNTIYF.